This T cell receptor beta chain came from a study of cytomegalovirus exposure and HLA in healthy donors. Study conclusions and caveats: Among TCR beta chains, those listed as cytomegalovirus-associated numbered about 160.

The PCR had 60 Vbeta and 13 Jbeta primers. This table comes from immunoSEQ multiplex PCR, and its TCRdb copy is limited to in-frame clones, with some not included. Altogether some 180,000 clones are present, 85% being singletons, with the ten largest covering less than 2.5%. Details on this clone: Its antigen is not identified.

This TCR was sampled from a woman between 50 and 59 years old in good health and CMV-seronegative. Sequenced material: PBMCs.

The CDR3: CASRPGWGESSYEQYF. The CDR3 nucleotides are TGTGCCAGCAGACCGGGCTGGGGGGAGAGCTCCTACGAGCAGTACTTC. The chain joins TRBV7-8 to TRBJ2-7, with D possibly being TRBD2 (6 bases). V shed 6 bases and J shed 0 bases, with 18 bases lying between them. Per germline, CDR1 SGHVS and CDR2 FQNEAQ. The CDR3 is 16 amino acids.